These 15 T cell receptor beta chains originate from one sample sequenced in a study of cytomegalovirus exposure and HLA in healthy donors. 60 Vbeta and 13 Jbeta primers were used in PCR. Clones were read by immunoSEQ multiplex PCR, and TCRdb kept only the in-frame ones, dropping some. The sample shows around 85,000 clones, under 90% of them seen only once. What was sequenced was PBMCs. The receptors derive from a man aged 50 to 59 in good health and CMV-seropositive.

The CDR3, as DNA: TGTGCCAGCAGTTACGGGGGGGCCCCCTACGAGCAGTACTTC. Amino acid sequence: CASSYGGAPYEQYF. The gene calls are TRBV6-5 and TRBJ2-7, with a weak D call TRBD2 (7 bases). The germline gives CDR1 MNHEY, CDR2 SVGAGI. This CDR3 comprises 14 residues. The V and J ends lost 2 bases and 2 bases respectively, with 10 bases between them.

V and J are TRBV30 and TRBJ1-4; 7 bases match TRBD1. There are 13 residues in the CDR3. CDR1 is GTSNPN, CDR2 SVGIG, per germline (reference sequence). V lost 4 bases to trimming and J lost 5 bases; unmatched junction nucleotides: 4. CDR3 sequence: CAWNGQENEKLFF. DNA of the CDR3: TGTGCCTGGAACGGACAGGAGAATGAAAAACTGTTTTTT.

The V and J genes are TRBV5-4 and TRBJ2-5; possibly TRBD2 for D (5 bases). Looked up from germline, CDR1 is SGHNT and CDR2 is YYREEE (reference sequence). The V end was cut by 4 bases, the J end by 1 base, with 23 bases between. There are 18 residues in the CDR3. CDR3 DNA sequence: TGTGCCAGCAGCCGCCCACAGCTCCCTTCCGGGATCCAAGAGACCCAGTACTTC. As protein: CASSRPQLPSGIQETQYF.

This clone was picked up one time. This chain uses TRBV6-1 with TRBJ1-1, with D possibly TRBD1 on 6 matching bases. The CDR3 spans 14 residues. Germline V lookup: CDR1 MNHNS, CDR2 SASEGT. V was shortened by 6 bases and J by 0 bases, with 11 bases between the two germline ends. CDR3 protein: CASSWGGLNTEAFF. CDR3 DNA sequence: TGTGCCAGCAGCTGGGGGGGCTTGAACACTGAAGCTTTCTTT.

This rearrangement joins TRBV7-2 to TRBJ2-6; D is ambiguous. Germline CDR1 SGHTA, CDR2 FQGNSA. Trimming took off 10 bases at V and 6 bases at J, with 13 bases between the two ends. This CDR3 has 13 residues. The CDR3 DNA sequence: TGTGCCATTAGAGGCGCTTCGGCCAACGTCCTGACTTTC. Its translation: CAIRGASANVLTF.

This chain connects TRBV4-1 to TRBJ1-2; D call uncertain. Germline V gives CDR1 MGHRA, CDR2 YSYEKL. The V gene lost 5 bases and the J gene lost 3 bases, with 13 bases spanning the gap. The CDR3 extends over 14 amino acids. The CDR3 coding sequence is TGCGCCAGCAGCGTCTACAGAGTCGACTATGGCTACACCTTC. This codes for CASSVYRVDYGYTF.

V is TRBV30 and J is TRBJ2-1; TRBD2 matches 7 bases. The ends lost 0 bases at V and 8 bases at J; junction bases unmatched: 7. Germline V lookup: CDR1 GTSNPN, CDR2 SVGIG (reference sequence). This CDR3 has 14 amino acids. Here the CDR3 reads CAWSVLAGVYEQFF. CDR3 nucleotide sequence: TGTGCCTGGAGTGTACTCGCGGGAGTCTATGAGCAGTTCTTC.

The CDR3, as DNA: TGTGCCAGCTCACCCCCTAGCGGGAGCGACAATGAGCAGTTCTTC. Protein product: CASSPPSGSDNEQFF. This chain joins TRBV18 and TRBJ2-1; 10 positions agree with TRBD2. Germline assignment: CDR1 KGHSH and CDR2 LQKENI. The V gene end was trimmed by 3 bases and the J gene end by 5 bases; junction bases not matched to a gene: 4. The CDR3 is 15 residues long.

CDR3 sequence reads: CASSLGGQSYEQYF. The DNA for the CDR3 is TGCGCCAGCAGCTTGGGGGGACAATCCTACGAGCAGTACTTC. The rearrangement uses TRBV5-1 and TRBJ2-7; maybe TRBD1 (6 bases). Trimming pared 0 bases from V and 1 base from J, leaving 8 bases between. This CDR3 comprises 14 residues. CDR1 SGHRS and CDR2 YFSETQ come from the germline V gene.

This chain links TRBV5-8 with TRBJ2-7; D possibly corresponds to TRBD1 (5 bases). The germline V gene encodes CDR1 SGHTS and CDR2 YDEGEE. V lost 4 bases and J 3 bases, leaving 14 bases between the germline ends. CDR3 length: 14 residues. The CDR3 coding sequence is TGTGCCAGCAGCGGTCAGGGTGGTAGCTACGAGCAGTACTTC. It specifies CASSGQGGSYEQYF.

The chain has TRBV10-3 and TRBJ2-5, with a weak D call TRBD2 (5 bases). The V and J ends lost 2 bases and 5 bases respectively, with 18 bases between them. Germline V lookup: CDR1 ENHRY, CDR2 SYGVKD. This CDR3 is 16 amino acids long. The CDR3 region is CAISETSGATRETQYF. The DNA for the CDR3 is TGTGCCATCAGTGAGACCAGCGGAGCTACTAGGGAGACCCAGTACTTC.

The chain links TRBV2 to TRBJ1-2; TRBD1 might be the D (6 bases). CDR1 is SNHLY and CDR2 is FYNNEI in the germline V gene. This CDR3 contains 11 residues. Trimming took off 8 bases at V and 4 bases at J, with 8 bases between the two ends. The CDR3 DNA reads as TGTGCCAGCGGACAGTCCTATGGCTACACCTTC. Protein product: CASGQSYGYTF. The variable domain in full, with the rest retrieved from reference TRBV2 and TRBJ1-2, is EPEVTQTPSHQVTQMGQEVILRCVPISNHLYFYWYRQILGQKVEFLVSFYNNEISEKSEIFDDQFSVERPDGSNFTLKIRSTKLEDSAMYFCASGQSYGYTFGSGTRLTVV.

This clone was seen only a few times. The V call is TRBV7-2, the J call TRBJ1-2; D unresolved. Deletions cut 2 bases from V and 4 bases from J, with 11 bases between. This CDR3 has 14 amino acids. Looked up from germline, CDR1 is SGHTA and CDR2 is FQGNSA. In DNA form, the CDR3 reads TGTGCCAGCAGCTTACCACGCTCACTCTATGGCTACACCTTC. Protein: CASSLPRSLYGYTF.

This clone was observed a handful of times. The chain joins TRBV29-1 to TRBJ2-1; 8 bases line up with TRBD2. Germline V gene lookup returns CDR1 SQVTM and CDR2 ANQGSEA. The CDR3 consists of 17 residues. Losses at the gene ends were 4 bases for V and 7 bases for J; bases not matched to a gene: 18. The CDR3 coding sequence is TGCAGCGTTGGCTCCTTTAGAGCGGGAGAGGTTAGGAATGAGCAGTTCTTC. Its protein product is CSVGSFRAGEVRNEQFF.

The rearrangement links TRBV7-2 to TRBJ1-1, with unresolved D. Trimming stripped 0 bases from V and 1 base from J, with 9 bases between. Looked up from germline, CDR1 is SGHTA and CDR2 is FQGNSA. The CDR3 runs 15 residues. The DNA for the CDR3 is TGTGCCAGCAGCTTAGCTTCGGAGAGGAACACTGAAGCTTTCTTT. It specifies CASSLASERNTEAFF.